The text below deals with one T cell receptor (beta chain). Measured with immunoSEQ multiplex PCR; TCRdb has only the in-frame clones, and not every one. Of tens of thousands of clones listed, less than 90% are singletons. The data were obtained in a study of technical replicates of blood from a handful of donors. The CDR3 consists of 16 residues. CDR1 LGHNA and CDR2 YNFKEQ come from the germline V gene. V was pared by 4 bases and J by 0 bases, with 14 bases between. The chain has TRBV4-2 and TRBJ2-3, with D possibly being TRBD2 (5 bases). Material for sequencing was PBMCs. The TCR originated in a human donor in good health. Some clones in this sample may be carry-over from other donors' samples. The CDR3: CASSPRAEMSTDTQYF. The CDR3 bases are TGTGCCAGCAGCCCTAGAGCGGAGATGAGCACAGATACGCAGTATTTT.